Listed below are T cell receptor beta chains from one sample, sequenced in a study of Graves' ophthalmopathy and Graves' hyperthyroidism. Each CDR3 protein is one row after TCRdb ran MiXCR on the multiplex PCR reads. The table records approximately 160,000 distinct CDR3 sequences, roughly two fifths of them present only once. The sequenced sample consisted of peripheral blood. The receptor source for this set is a man younger than 45 with Graves' ophthalmopathy. The CDR3 runs from the conserved cysteine through the conserved F or W. The D gene is left open where the match is weak. Size values are once, few and many counts, or a class for expanded clones, and some rows have none.

j_call clone_size d_call v_call cdr3_nt cdr3_aa
TRBJ1-2 many NA TRBV30 TGTGCCTGGAGTAAAGGGGAGAACTATGGCTACACCTTC CAWSKGENYGYTF
TRBJ2-7 many NA TRBV27 TGTGCCAGCAGTTTATCAGCGGGACATGGGGTTTACGAGCAGTACTTC CASSLSAGHGVYEQYF
TRBJ2-5 NA NA TRBV6-1 TGTGCCAGCAGTGAAAATGGGCGGGGACAGACCCAGTACTTC CASSENGRGQTQYF
TRBJ2-2 many TRBD1 TRBV4-3 TGCGCCAGCAGCCAAGGCCCGTCCGGGACAGGGACCGGGGAGCTGTTTTTT CASSQGPSGTGTGELFF
TRBJ2-5 NA NA TRBV6-1 TGTGCCAGCAGGGGGACAGAGACCTCGGGGGACCAGTACTTC CASRGTETSGDQYF
TRBJ2-7 many NA TRBV6-1 TGTGCCAGCAGTGAGGGGCGGTCACCCTCCTACGAGCAGTACTTC CASSEGRSPSYEQYF
TRBJ2-5 NA NA TRBV7-8 TGTGCCAGCAGCCAAAAATTCGGGACACAACAAGAGACCCAGTACTTC CASSQKFGTQQETQYF
TRBJ2-7 NA TRBD2 TRBV20-1 TGCAGTGCTAGAGATCTGCGGGAGGGCCGGTACGAGCAGTACTTC CSARDLREGRYEQYF
TRBJ2-7 NA NA TRBV19 TGTGCCACCAACCGGCAAGGCGAGCAGTACTTC CATNRQGEQYF
TRBJ2-6 many NA TRBV6-2/TRBV6-3 TGTGCCAGCAGCCAGGACAGTTCGGGGGCCAACGTCCTGACTTTC CASSQDSSGANVLTF
TRBJ1-2 NA NA TRBV27 TGTGCCAGCAGTACTCCGGGGGGCGCAGAGGGCTACACCTTC CASSTPGGAEGYTF
TRBJ2-2 many NA TRBV7-3 TGTGCCAGCAGCCGGGACGGCACGGCGGGCACCGGGGAGCTGTTTTTT CASSRDGTAGTGELFF
TRBJ2-5 NA NA TRBV28 TGTGCCAGCCATACAGGGAGGGAGACCCAGTACTTC CASHTGRETQYF
TRBJ2-5 many NA TRBV28 TGTGCCAGCAGTTCGACGGCCTATGGAGAGACCCAGTACTTC CASSSTAYGETQYF
TRBJ1-1 NA TRBD1 TRBV28 TGTGCCAGCAGTTCAAAGAGCCGGGACAGGGATGAAGCTTTCTTT CASSSKSRDRDEAFF
TRBJ1-1 few NA TRBV6-2/TRBV6-3 TGTGCCAGCACCCAACTCACAGGCCCCATGAACACTGAAGCTTTCTTT CASTQLTGPMNTEAFF
TRBJ1-1 many TRBD1 TRBV28 TGTGCCAGCAATTCGGAGGGACAGGGCTACACTGAAGCTTTCTTT CASNSEGQGYTEAFF
TRBJ1-1 many NA TRBV30 TGTGCCTGGAGTACCTTACAGGGAGGTAACACTGAAGCTTTCTTT CAWSTLQGGNTEAFF
TRBJ2-7 NA NA TRBV6-5 TGTGCCAGCAGTTACCAAACAGGGAACGGCGAGCAGTACTTC CASSYQTGNGEQYF
TRBJ1-1 NA NA TRBV19 TGTGCCAGTACCCACGTATCTGGGGACACTGAAGCTTTCTTT CASTHVSGDTEAFF
TRBJ1-2 many TRBD1 TRBV6-1 TGTGCCAGCAGTGGTGGACAGGGAGGAGTGAGAGGCTACACCTTC CASSGGQGGVRGYTF
TRBJ2-3 once NA TRBV5-1 TGCGCCAGCAGTCGGCTGGACGGACTCGATACGCAGTATTTT CASSRLDGLDTQYF
TRBJ2-7 NA NA TRBV28 TGTGCCAGCCGGCCGCCAGCTACCTACGAGCAGTACTTC CASRPPATYEQYF
TRBJ2-7 many NA TRBV20-1 TGCAGTGCTTCCCTCACGGCGGACGAGCAGTACTTC CSASLTADEQYF
TRBJ2-7 many TRBD2 TRBV28 TGTGCCAGCAGTTTATCCCTCGGGACTAGCGGGATCTACGAGCAGTACTTC CASSLSLGTSGIYEQYF
TRBJ1-1 NA NA TRBV28 TGTGCCAGCACCGTTTGGGGGACTGAAGCTTTCTTT CASTVWGTEAFF
TRBJ2-5 NA TRBD2 TRBV28 TGTGCCAGCAGCCCCTACGCGGGACTAAAGGAGACCCAGTACTTC CASSPYAGLKETQYF
TRBJ1-5 many NA TRBV28 TGTGCCAGCAGAGGGGTCAGGGGCAATCAGCCCCAGCATTTT CASRGVRGNQPQHF
TRBJ2-5 many NA TRBV6-1 TGTGCCAGCAGTGAAGGGCAGGGAGATTGGTATGGGGAGACCCAGTACTTC CASSEGQGDWYGETQYF
TRBJ2-7 many NA TRBV6-2/TRBV6-3 TGTGCCAGCAGTTACGAGACTGCTAGCCCTACCTACGAGCAGTACTTC CASSYETASPTYEQYF
TRBJ2-5 NA NA TRBV10-1 TGCGCCAGCAGTGAGTTTGGGGAGACCCAGTACTTC CASSEFGETQYF
TRBJ2-5 many TRBD2 TRBV19 TGTGCGACTAGCGGGAGGAGCCGGTACCAAGAGACCCAGTACTTC CATSGRSRYQETQYF
TRBJ2-7 many TRBD2 TRBV7-2 TGTGCCAGCAGACCTAGCGGGGGCTCCTACGAGCAGTACTTC CASRPSGGSYEQYF
TRBJ1-1 many NA TRBV20-1 TGCAGTGCTATACGGAAAGTGAGGAACACTGAAGCTTTCTTT CSAIRKVRNTEAFF
TRBJ2-7 few TRBD1 TRBV6-1 TGTGCCAGCGCGGGACAGGGGACCTACGAGCAGTACTTC CASAGQGTYEQYF
TRBJ2-4 once NA TRBV11-2 TGTGCCAGCAGCGCCGGACAGACTCTAGCCAAAAACATTCAGTACTTC CASSAGQTLAKNIQYF
TRBJ1-1 many NA TRBV12-3/TRBV12-4 TGTGCCAGCAGTTTAATGGTCCGCAGTTGGGACACTGAAGCTTTCTTT CASSLMVRSWDTEAFF
TRBJ2-5 NA TRBD2 TRBV20-1 TGCAGTGCTATTCACGGGGCGGGAGGGCACCAAGAGACCCAGTACTTC CSAIHGAGGHQETQYF
TRBJ2-2 many NA TRBV5-1 TGCGCCAGCAGCTTGGACGCCAGGGTGAATGCCGGGGAGCTGTTTTTT CASSLDARVNAGELFF
TRBJ2-2 NA NA TRBV6-5 TGTGCCAGCAGTTACTCCGGGGGGGAGCTGTTTTTT CASSYSGGELFF
TRBJ2-2 many TRBD1 TRBV6-2/TRBV6-3 TGTGCCGGCCGACAGGGGATAGACACCGGGGAGCTGTTTTTT CAGRQGIDTGELFF
TRBJ1-1 few NA TRBV7-2 TGTGCCAGCAGCTTAGGGCCAGTTGAAGCTTTCTTT CASSLGPVEAFF
TRBJ2-2 many NA TRBV4-2 TGTGCCAGCAGCCCGAGGGGGACTCCGAACACCGGGGAGCTGTTTTTT CASSPRGTPNTGELFF
TRBJ2-5 NA NA TRBV20-1 TGCAGTGCTAGGGTGGGGCTAGCGCCCGCCGGATGGGAGACCCAGTACTTC CSARVGLAPAGWETQYF
TRBJ1-2 NA NA TRBV20-1 TGCAGTGCTGTCCCCATTAACTATGGCTACACCTTC CSAVPINYGYTF
TRBJ2-7 NA NA TRBV6-1 TGTGCCAGCACCAATAAAGCGTCCGAGCAGTACTTC CASTNKASEQYF
TRBJ2-7 many TRBD2 TRBV30 TGTGCCTGGCAACTAGCGGGAGGCCCCTACGAGCAGTACTTC CAWQLAGGPYEQYF
TRBJ2-5 many TRBD2 TRBV6-2/TRBV6-3 TGTGCCAGCAGTTACCGGGGACTAGCCCAAGAGACCCAGTACTTC CASSYRGLAQETQYF
TRBJ1-5 many NA TRBV27 TGTGCCAGCAGTTTAGGAGCAGAATATCAGCCCCAGCATTTT CASSLGAEYQPQHF
TRBJ1-1 many TRBD1 TRBV7-9 TGTGCCAGCAGCTTAAGCAGGGGGCGGAACACTGAAGCTTTCTTT CASSLSRGRNTEAFF
TRBJ1-1 many NA TRBV5-6 TGTGCCAGCAGCCCCGTAGGGGCCGCTTTCTTT CASSPVGAAFF
TRBJ2-7 many NA TRBV6-5 TGTGCCAGCAGTACGGGGAGACAACTCTTCTACGAGCAGTACTTC CASSTGRQLFYEQYF
TRBJ2-7 NA NA TRBV6-1 TGTGCCAGCAGTCAGAAAGGGGGGTCCTACGAGCAGTACTTC CASSQKGGSYEQYF
TRBJ2-5 once NA TRBV7-6 TGTGCCAGCAGCTCCAGATACTACGGCCAAGAGACCCAGTACTTC CASSSRYYGQETQYF
TRBJ1-2 many TRBD1 TRBV20-1 TGCAGTGCTCCCGGGACAGCTAATAACTATGGCTACACCTTC CSAPGTANNYGYTF
TRBJ1-6 many NA TRBV6-2/TRBV6-3 TGTGCCAGCCGCGCTGTCGGGGTATCACCCCTCCACTTT CASRAVGVSPLHF
TRBJ1-2 NA NA TRBV7-2 TGTGCCAGTAGTATAACAGGGGGCTACACCTTC CASSITGGYTF